Listed below are T cell receptor beta chains from one sample, sequenced in a study of Graves' ophthalmopathy and Graves' hyperthyroidism. From the multiplex PCR reads, TCRdb called clonotypes with MiXCR, one entry per CDR3 protein. The table has about 590,000 distinct CDR3 sequences, approximately 37% seen once. What was sequenced was peripheral blood or thyroid tissue (not recorded which). The source is an adult man with Graves' hyperthyroidism. Each CDR3 is given with its conserved first and last residue. D genes are given only for firm matches. A row's size may be missing; if present it is once, few, many or a size class.

cdr3_aa,cdr3_nt,v_call,j_call,clone_size,d_call
CASSLDGLRAEAFF,TGTGCCAGCAGCTTAGATGGCCTTCGTGCGGAAGCTTTCTTT,TRBV7-9,TRBJ1-1,many,.
CASSPGTPSNGANVLTF,TGTGCCAGCAGTCCCGGGACGCCGTCCAATGGGGCCAACGTCCTGACTTTC,TRBV6-2/TRBV6-3,TRBJ2-6,few,.
CASSPETGDIGSGEKLFF,TGTGCCAGCAGCCCCGAGACAGGTGATATTGGGAGCGGTGAAAAACTGTTTTTT,TRBV7-6,TRBJ1-4,.,.
CSVEPVARTEQYF,TGCAGCGTGGAACCGGTGGCGCGTACTGAGCAGTACTTC,TRBV29-1,TRBJ2-7,.,.
CASSFALGGYEQYF,TGTGCCAGCAGCTTCGCGCTTGGCGGATACGAGCAGTACTTC,TRBV7-2,TRBJ2-7,many,.
CASSLAGNNQPQYF,TGCGCCAGCAGCTTGGCAGGGAACAATCAGCCCCAGTACTTC,TRBV5-1,TRBJ2-5,.,.
CASRSSRRPQHF,TGTGCCAGCAGATCGTCACGGAGGCCCCAGCATTTT,TRBV12-3/TRBV12-4,TRBJ1-5,.,.
CASSQDSPSVYEQYF,TGCGCCAGCAGCCAAGATTCTCCCAGCGTATACGAGCAGTACTTC,TRBV4-1,TRBJ2-7,.,.
CASTVTGAGNEKLFF,TGCGCCAGCACCGTGACAGGGGCTGGTAATGAAAAACTGTTTTTT,TRBV5-1,TRBJ1-4,few,TRBD1
CATSDSPGLEVSTGELFF,TGTGCCACCAGTGATTCCCCCGGACTAGAAGTGAGCACCGGGGAGCTGTTTTTT,TRBV24-1,TRBJ2-2,many,TRBD2
CATSDPHF,TGTGCCACCAGTGATCCTCACTTC,TRBV24-1,TRBJ2-5,few,.
CASKLRVPGELFF,TGTGCCAGTAAGCTCAGGGTCCCCGGGGAGCTGTTTTTT,TRBV19,TRBJ2-2,.,.
CASSPRTEPFSNQPQHF,TGTGCCAGCAGCCCCCGGACGGAGCCTTTTAGCAATCAGCCCCAGCATTTT,TRBV7-9,TRBJ1-5,.,.
CASSLVNYGYTF,TGTGCCAGCAGTTTGGTGAACTATGGCTACACCTTC,TRBV12-3/TRBV12-4,TRBJ1-2,many,.
CASSLQWTDAGDGYTF,TGTGCCAGCAGTTTGCAGTGGACCGACGCGGGGGATGGCTACACCTTC,TRBV12-3/TRBV12-4,TRBJ1-2,many,.
CASSVSGTGRYVGGYTF,TGTGCCAGCAGCGTGTCCGGGACAGGGCGCTATGTCGGTGGCTACACCTTC,TRBV28,TRBJ1-2,.,TRBD1
CSVTGPNTEAFF,TGCAGCGTCACGGGCCCGAACACTGAAGCTTTCTTT,TRBV29-1,TRBJ1-1,.,.
CASSYGGSVDGYTF,TGTGCCAGCAGTTACGGGGGATCCGTCGATGGCTACACCTTC,TRBV28,TRBJ1-2,few,.
CASSLDLGRTLNTEAFF,TGTGCCAGCAGCTTAGATCTCGGCAGAACCTTGAACACTGAAGCTTTCTTT,TRBV7-6,TRBJ1-1,many,.
CASTYTGGETEAFF,TGTGCCAGCACCTATACAGGGGGAGAGACTGAAGCTTTCTTT,TRBV19,TRBJ1-1,few,TRBD1
CASSLGGGQAALSGYTF,TGTGCCAGCAGCTTGGGAGGGGGGCAAGCGGCCCTCTCTGGCTACACCTTC,TRBV5-6,TRBJ1-2,few,.
CASSPWTGLYEQYF,TGTGCCAGCAGTCCTTGGACAGGACTATACGAGCAGTACTTC,TRBV27,TRBJ2-7,.,.
CAISESQLSYEHYF,TGTGCCATCAGTGAGTCGCAACTTAGTTACGAGCACTACTTC,TRBV10-3,TRBJ2-7,once,.
CASQRWDGNQPQHF,TGTGCCAGCCAAAGGTGGGATGGCAATCAGCCCCAGCATTTT,TRBV19,TRBJ1-5,.,.